The source of this T cell receptor (beta chain) is a study of T cell repertoires in cytomegalovirus infection. Study-level background: A matching HLA type, together with CMV infection, was signaled by public TCR beta signatures.

Note on this clonotype: No antigen is known for it.

CDR1 and CDR2 from the germline V gene are MNHNS and SASEGT. The CDR3 runs 15 residues. Trimming removed 2 bases at V and 3 bases at J, with 11 bases between. MiXCR was run by TCRdb on the reads, yielding one entry per CDR3 protein. The repertoire holds roughly 160,000 distinct CDR3 sequences, with 20% to 25% as singletons. The source material was CD8+ T cells from cultured PBMCs, sampled from culture after CMV antigen stimulation. This clonotype was sampled from a human donor in good health (CMV status not recorded). Some clones in this sample may be carry-over from other donors' samples. V and J are TRBV6-1 and TRBJ2-4; D not resolved. The CDR3 protein is CASSERKEIKNIQYF. The CDR3 DNA reads TGTGCCAGCAGTGAAAGAAAAGAGATCAAAAACATTCAGTACTTC.